The rows below give T cell receptor beta chains drawn from one sample of a study of T cells in Graves' hyperthyroidism and ophthalmopathy. TCRdb passed the multiplex PCR reads through MiXCR, listing each CDR3 protein once. The table records 600,000 to 650,000 distinct CDR3 sequences, 15% to 20% of them present only once. The sample was blood. These receptors were obtained from a woman under 40 with Graves' hyperthyroidism. CDR3s include the opening cysteine and the closing phenylalanine or tryptophan. D genes are given only for firm matches. Expanded clones are given a class, and other clones once, few, many or no size at all.

j_gene: TRBJ1-5
len: 15
v_gene: TRBV7-9
abundance: many
d_gene: TRBD1
CDR3nt: TGTGCCAGCAGCCCGGCCGGGACAGGGGATAAGCCCCAGCATTTT
CDR3aa: CASSPAGTGDKPQHF

j_gene: TRBJ2-7
len: 13
v_gene: TRBV28
abundance: .
d_gene: TRBD1
CDR3nt: TGTGCCAGCAGTCTACAGGGGGCTTTGGAGCAGTACTTC
CDR3aa: CASSLQGALEQYF

j_gene: TRBJ2-3
len: 14
v_gene: TRBV19
abundance: few
d_gene: .
CDR3nt: TGTGCCAGTAGGAACGGCGGGGGCACAGATACGCAGTATTTT
CDR3aa: CASRNGGGTDTQYF

j_gene: TRBJ2-1
len: 14
v_gene: TRBV4-1
abundance: .
d_gene: .
CDR3nt: TGCGCCAGCAGCCTCAGGACTGAGTACAATGAGCAGTTCTTC
CDR3aa: CASSLRTEYNEQFF

j_gene: TRBJ1-1
len: 13
v_gene: TRBV3-1
abundance: many
d_gene: .
CDR3nt: TGTGCCAGCAGCCAAGATTATTCGAGAGGAGCTTTCTTT
CDR3aa: CASSQDYSRGAFF

j_gene: TRBJ1-2
len: 15
v_gene: TRBV11-2
abundance: .
d_gene: .
CDR3nt: TGTGCCAGCAGCTTAGATGCTAATATTAACTATGGCTACACCTTC
CDR3aa: CASSLDANINYGYTF

j_gene: TRBJ2-5
len: 14
v_gene: TRBV7-9
abundance: many
d_gene: .
CDR3nt: TGTGCCAGCAGCTTTAGGCTGAAGCAAGAGACCCAGTACTTC
CDR3aa: CASSFRLKQETQYF

j_gene: TRBJ2-2
len: 14
v_gene: TRBV6-5
abundance: .
d_gene: .
CDR3nt: TGTGCCAGCAGTTACGAGGGCCGGGGCGGGGAGCTGTTTTTT
CDR3aa: CASSYEGRGGELFF

j_gene: TRBJ2-2
len: 16
v_gene: TRBV6-2/TRBV6-3
abundance: many
d_gene: TRBD2
CDR3nt: TGTGCCAGCAAGCGAGGCGTAGCGGGAGACACCGGGGAGCTGTTTTTT
CDR3aa: CASKRGVAGDTGELFF

j_gene: TRBJ2-1
len: 15
v_gene: TRBV7-3
abundance: few
d_gene: .
CDR3nt: TGTGCCAGCAGCTCCGCTTTAACAGGGTACAATGAGCAGTTCTTC
CDR3aa: CASSSALTGYNEQFF

j_gene: TRBJ1-1
len: 14
v_gene: TRBV9
abundance: many
d_gene: .
CDR3nt: TGTGCCAGCAGCGTGATGGGGTTTGAGACTGAAGCTTTCTTT
CDR3aa: CASSVMGFETEAFF

j_gene: TRBJ2-7
len: 16
v_gene: TRBV19
abundance: .
d_gene: TRBD1
CDR3nt: TGTGCCAGTCAAGCCATCCACAGGGGGCCAACGAACGAGCAGTACTTC
CDR3aa: CASQAIHRGPTNEQYF

j_gene: TRBJ2-3
len: 19
v_gene: TRBV24-1
abundance: .
d_gene: TRBD2
CDR3nt: TGTGCCACCAGTGATCCGGCGGCACCCACTAGCGGGGGTACAGATACGCAGTATTTT
CDR3aa: CATSDPAAPTSGGTDTQYF

j_gene: TRBJ2-3
len: 14
v_gene: TRBV7-3
abundance: many
d_gene: .
CDR3nt: TGTGCCAGCAGCTTAACACGAACGTTGGATACGCAGTATTTT
CDR3aa: CASSLTRTLDTQYF

j_gene: TRBJ2-3
len: 14
v_gene: TRBV6-2/TRBV6-3
abundance: many
d_gene: TRBD2
CDR3nt: TGTGCCAGCGAAAGGACTAGCGAGGCCGATACGCAGTATTTT
CDR3aa: CASERTSEADTQYF

j_gene: TRBJ2-7
len: 14
v_gene: TRBV13
abundance: many
d_gene: .
CDR3nt: TGTGCCAGCAGTTCAACGGTGTCGAACTACGAGCAGTACTTC
CDR3aa: CASSSTVSNYEQYF

j_gene: TRBJ2-7
len: 13
v_gene: TRBV28
abundance: .
d_gene: .
CDR3nt: TGTGCCAGCTGTGTGCAGGGGACCGGGGAGCAGTACTTC
CDR3aa: CASCVQGTGEQYF